The T cell receptor beta chain described here comes from a study of graft-versus-host responses after intestinal transplantation. At the level of the study: Multivisceral, liver-intestinal, or isolated intestinal transplants were given to recipients. Tacrolimus plus steroids were given to all recipients for two to three years, preceded by anti-thymocyte globulin induction.

Comments on this clone: Its target is unknown.

Using immunoSEQ multiplex PCR, the repertoire was profiled, and TCRdb retains in-frame clones only, with some absent. The table shows approximately 89,000 clones, with just under 95% occurring only once. The CDR3 spans 18 residues. V lost 0 bases to trimming and J lost 1 base; unmatched junction nucleotides: 9. The germline V gene has CDR1 SGHTA and CDR2 FQGTGA. The sample here was unstimulated CD8+ T cells sorted from spleen or lymph node cells, taken before transplant. This clonotype was sampled from a human donor who was the organ donor for an intestinal transplant. The rearrangement joins TRBV7-3 to TRBJ2-1; 7 bases map to TRBD2. CDR3 amino acids: CASSLTVTGRESYNEQFF. The CDR3 DNA follows: TGTGCCAGCAGCTTAACAGTAACGGGGCGGGAGTCCTACAATGAGCAGTTCTTC.